In this sample, the clone carrying this TCR beta chain turned up once. This sample stems from a study of T cell clones after liver transplantation. For the study at large: In this trial, immunosuppression withdrawal was attempted within 2 years of liver transplant. Samples came pre-transplant, pre-randomization before withdrawal, and post-randomization after withdrawal ended.

Clones were read by immunoSEQ multiplex PCR, and TCRdb kept only the in-frame ones, dropping some. The sample consists of 93,000 or so clones, roughly 80% of them appearing once. The CDR3 totals 13 residues. The V gene lost 0 bases and the J gene lost 8 bases, with 11 bases spanning the gap. Germline-derived CDR1 and CDR2 are WSHSY and SAAADI. Thawed unstimulated PBMCs were FACS-sorted by CD3, CD4 and CD8 into two populations. Specimen: CD4+ T cells from blood, collected around 48 months after liver transplant. This chain joins TRBV10-2 and TRBJ2-7, with D uncertain. The sequence derives from a human patient who received a liver transplant. These T cells may partly come from the graft donor. The CDR3 reads CASSESIGSQQYF. The CDR3 DNA reads TGCGCCAGCAGTGAGTCGATAGGTAGCCAGCAGTACTTC.